This T cell receptor (beta chain) was sequenced in a study of cytomegalovirus exposure and HLA in healthy donors. General study points: In a later analysis, specific HLA alleles were associated with 15,000 to 20,000 TCR beta sequences at a 0.05 false discovery rate. A later examination showed that TCR association rates differed by HLA locus, with DRB1 most and HLA-C fewest. In an earlier analysis, in roughly 580 donors, most V segments appeared productive either ~87% or ~30% of the time.

The study ran its PCR with 60 Vbeta and 13 Jbeta primers. The repertoire was sequenced with immunoSEQ multiplex PCR; TCRdb's copy has only in-frame clones and lacks some. Of tens of thousands of clones detected, approximately 80% appear once; the ten largest clones hold over 1.1%. The CDR3 spans 15 residues. From germline, CDR1 is SNHLY and CDR2 FYNNEI. J was trimmed by 6 bases and V by 6 bases; bases with no gene match: 11. Notes on this clone: No antigen is known for it.

The specimen was PBMCs. The chain uses TRBV2 and TRBJ1-5; 7 positions match TRBD1. This receptor was taken from a female donor in good health and CMV-seronegative. CDR3 amino acids: CASSERGQFGQPQHF. CDR3 nucleotide sequence: TGTGCCAGCAGCGAAAGGGGACAGTTTGGTCAGCCCCAGCATTTT.